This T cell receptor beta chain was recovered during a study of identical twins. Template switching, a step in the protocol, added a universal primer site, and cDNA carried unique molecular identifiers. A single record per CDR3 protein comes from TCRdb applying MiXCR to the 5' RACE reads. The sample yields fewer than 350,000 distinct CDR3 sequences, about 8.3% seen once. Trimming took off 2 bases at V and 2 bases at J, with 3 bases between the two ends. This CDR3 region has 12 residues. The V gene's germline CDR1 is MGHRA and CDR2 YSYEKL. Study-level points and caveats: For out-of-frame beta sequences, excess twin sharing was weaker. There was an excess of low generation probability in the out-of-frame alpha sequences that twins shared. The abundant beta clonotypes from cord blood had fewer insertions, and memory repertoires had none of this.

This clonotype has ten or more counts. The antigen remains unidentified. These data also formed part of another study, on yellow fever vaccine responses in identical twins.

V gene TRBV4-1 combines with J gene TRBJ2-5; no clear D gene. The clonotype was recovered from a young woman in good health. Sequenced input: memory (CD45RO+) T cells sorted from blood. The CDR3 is CASSQPQETQYF. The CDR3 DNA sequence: TGCGCCAGCAGCCAACCTCAAGAGACCCAGTACTTC.